Described below is a single T cell receptor beta chain sequence and its context. This clonotype appeared many times. No cognate antigen has been identified for it. It has no much larger one-base neighbor in the sample; base qualities were not kept. The sample comes from a study of regulatory T cells in long-lasting Graves disease (dated by TCRdb to the early 2020s). A note on the overall study: Antithyroid drugs had been taken for less than 3 months by newly diagnosed Graves' disease patients. A total of about 35 samples underwent TCR sequencing, from 13 patients with persistent Graves' disease and approximately 20 patients with newly diagnosed Graves' disease. Patients with persistent Graves' disease were compared with patients with newly diagnosed Graves' disease using TCR sequencing and RNA sequencing of peripheral blood. The study was conducted in China and was registered as a clinical trial. The paper's findings and limits, for the study overall: The small sample size was acknowledged by the authors as a limitation that may reduce accuracy. Sequencing and analysis were limited to the TCR beta chain. Compared with newly diagnosed patients, patients with persistent Graves' disease had lower TCR Shannon entropy and fewer highly expanded clones, which suggests clonal expansion. Patients with persistent disease shared more public clonotypes (fewer than 3,000) than newly diagnosed patients did (approximately 1,000). Persistent disease showed preferential use of TRBV28, TRBJ1-2 and TRBJ2-5, whereas newly diagnosed disease favored TRBV20-1 and TRBJ2-1. The study examined only peripheral blood because the primary lesion, thyroid tissue, could not be accessed.

The library came from multiplex PCR. The listed sequencing device is Illumina HiSeq 4000. TCR beta libraries were built with iRepertoire HTBI primers and Arm-PCR amplification of CDR3 regions. Gel purification was performed on PCR products prior to sequencing. In the authors' own workflow: Gene usage analysis of CDR3 amino acid clonotypes relied on the 55 to 80 TRBV and 14 TRBJ segments identified across samples. Filtered high-quality paired reads were merged into contigs using COPE and FqMerger. BLAST was used to align contigs to the IMGT TRBV, TRBD and TRBJ reference genes, and CDR3 was defined following IMGT. Clonotypes above 0.1% frequency were classified as highly expanded clones. Shannon entropy was used to measure repertoire diversity, and the Gini coefficient was used to measure V-J evenness. A clonotype was considered public if more than one individual shared it. TCRdb reprocessed the public reads (quality trimming at Q25 with fastp, clone calling with MiXCR) and kept in-frame beta chains. Each CDR3 protein appears once, grouped with its most common genes and DNA. The V and J calls and clone size are TCRdb's, not the authors'. The sample table shows about 460,000 distinct CDR3 sequences, and 13% to 15% are seen once. Of the sample, about a sixth falls within the top ten clones.

The time point tag for this specimen amounts to: newly diagnosed GD, antithyroid drugs for less than 3 months. RNA was extracted from PBMCs in TRIzol for both TCR sequencing and RNA sequencing. The diagnosis of Graves' disease was made according to American Thyroid Association guidelines. Patients were recruited from an endocrinology department in Xi'an, China. From each patient, around 9 milliliters of peripheral blood was collected into an EDTA anticoagulant tube. PBMCs were isolated by Ficoll Paque Plus density gradient separation without further T cell sorting. RNA quality was checked with an Agilent 2100 Bioanalyzer and agarose gel, and concentration with a NanoDrop 2000. Via the germline V gene (reference sequence), CDR1 is SEHNR and CDR2 FQNEAQ. V loses 5 bases of germline sequence and J loses 10 bases, and the interval between the two ends is 17 bases. The CDR3 spans 13 residues, from the cysteine through the phenylalanine. Of all the DNA, just the CDR3 is kept, 39 bases in frame from base 1.

These data were likewise used in another study, on T cells in Graves' hyperthyroidism and ophthalmopathy. As that second paper reports: A patient counted as having stable Graves' hyperthyroidism if no progression to ophthalmopathy occurred over 18 months of follow-up. Hyperthyroidism patients were newly diagnosed, had a disease duration of under 2 months, and were aged 18 to 65 years. Exclusion was applied to patients with uncontrolled infections, other autoimmune diseases, pregnancy or lactation. Diagnoses relied on clinical symptoms, serum thyroxine and TRAb, thyroid ultrasound and orbital computed tomography. A first-round RT-PCR of the TCR CDR3 used the HTBI primer set with the Qiagen OneStep RT-PCR kit. Blood samples also contained most of the expanded thyroid clonotypes (frequency above 0.001), which suggests that blood repertoires may reflect thyroid immune responses. Ophthalmopathy was separated from stable hyperthyroidism by a 13 V-J signature model, with around 88% sensitivity and approximately 81% specificity obtained in cross-validation and 80%/75% obtained in testing. In validation, the model predicted progression to ophthalmopathy with approximately 70% sensitivity and approximately 74% specificity, a median of 6.5 months before onset. To identify TCR V-J signatures that set the groups apart, the researchers used a discovery cohort of 100 patients, made up of about 44 with Graves' ophthalmopathy and about 60 with stable Graves' hyperthyroidism. Prospective prediction of ophthalmopathy was tested in an independent validation cohort consisting of 18 hyperthyroidism patients and more than 15 patients who later progressed to ophthalmopathy. For training and testing, the 80 to 100 patients in the discovery cohort were randomly divided in a 7:3 ratio. In roughly six Graves' hyperthyroidism patients, the study also compared T-cell repertoires from thyroid tissue with T-cell repertoires from blood. After sampling, hyperthyroidism patients received methimazole starting at 30 mg daily, and ophthalmopathy patients received high-dose intravenous methylprednisolone. Libraries were constructed in a second round of multiplex PCR, after which size selection and purification were performed. Paired-end sequencing of the libraries was performed with 100 bp reads on an Illumina HiSeq2000. SOAPnuke was used to process the raw data, with reads discarded if the reads contained adapters or uncalled bases, had a mean Phred below 15, or lacked an exact constant-primer or identifier match. High-quality paired reads were merged with COPE v1.2.5, and unique nucleotide sequences were defined as clonotypes. MiTCR v1.1 was used to align the clonotypes against IMGT TRBV, TRBD and TRBJ reference segments. Only V-J combinations with frequency above 0.0001, covering 98% to 99.2% of repertoires, were analysed. A TCS score was defined as the ratio of F50 (clonal expansion) to E x V (chaos), with BLOSUM62-based TCRdist applied between CDR3 peptides within each V-J. Welch's t-statistics and random forest reduced fewer than 600 V-J features to 10 to 15, which were used in a naive Bayes classifier (R e1071). No statistical method was used to fix the sample size in advance, and group allocation was not hidden from the investigators. The paper reports TCR Vbeta CDR3 sequencing of approximately 140 peripheral blood samples: fewer than 50 ophthalmopathy, fewer than 85 hyperthyroidism and approximately 17 progressor patients.

Sample: peripheral blood mononuclear cells (PBMCs), taken at new diagnosis, from a patient treated with antithyroid drugs. This clonotype originated in a woman aged 45-59 years with Graves disease. Donor details come from another sample of the same person, matched by shared clones. This sequence uses TRBV7-9 and TRBJ2-5; TRBD2 might be the D gene, on 6 matching bases. The CDR3 reads as follows: CASSLQTRMSQYF. The sequenced DNA: TGTGCCAGCAGCCTCCAGACTAGGATGAGCCAGTACTTC.